The rows below give T cell receptor beta chains drawn from one sample of a study of OX40 agonist ivuxolimab in advanced cancers. Libraries were prepared by immunoSEQ multiplex PCR; TCRdb keeps only in-frame clonotypes and omits some of them. This sample has 60,000 to 65,000 clones, with around 93% found just once. The material sequenced was CD4+ or CD8+ T cells sorted from blood, taken in a trial of the OX40 agonist ivuxolimab. The receptors shown here come from an adult with an advanced solid tumor such as melanoma, head and neck, liver or kidney cancer. The CDR3 runs from the conserved cysteine through the conserved F or W.

>TRBJ2-5|TRBV4-3
CASSRTGTGYQETQYF
>TRBJ1-2|TRBV6-5
CASSYDRVYGYTF
>TRBJ2-2|TRBV7-6
CAGSNDRVTNTGELFF
>TRBJ2-3|TRBV19
CASSTDKYRGRWTDTQYF
>TRBJ2-4|TRBV4-3
CASSQGSGGENIQYF
>TRBJ1-2|TRBV4-1
CASSQDTGDGYGYTF
>TRBJ2-7|TRBV4-1
CASSQDGTAYEQYF
>TRBJ2-4|TRBV4-1
CASSQDRQDDRYF
>TRBJ2-2|TRBV11-2
CASSLWRENTGELFF
>TRBJ2-1|TRBV27
CASSSLTYNEQFF
>TRBJ2-7|TRBV5-1
CASSLLAGAPYEQYF
>TRBJ1-1|TRBV10-3
CAISETTRIQDEAFF
>TRBJ2-4|TRBV7-3
CASRWTAKNIQYF
>TRBJ1-1|TRBV9
CASSPLEGVRTEAFF
>TRBJ2-7|TRBV11-3
CASRDRESYEQYF
>TRBJ1-2|TRBV5-4
CASSFGGDSPWALANYGYTF
>TRBJ2-7|TRBV29-1
CSVDSSGSGEQYF
>TRBJ2-7|TRBV13
CASSLGQGYEQYF
>TRBJ2-7|TRBV25-1
CASSDKVTIADEQYF
>TRBJ2-5|TRBV7-9
CASSPRPARETQYF
>TRBJ2-2|TRBV25-1
CASSMTDGGGELFF
>TRBJ1-1|TRBV28
CASSFRRQIHTEAFF
>TRBJ2-7|TRBV4-1
CASSQPGTGSYEQYF
>TRBJ1-2|TRBV6-6
CASRTEGPPNYGYTF
>TRBJ2-3|TRBV7-9
CASSSGQGLTDTQYF
>TRBJ1-1|TRBV25-1
CASSEFLNTEAFF
>TRBJ2-3|TRBV7-9
CASSFFSGGLALSTDTQYF
>TRBJ1-1|TRBV28
CASSLGTEAFF
>TRBJ1-1|TRBV6-5
CASTLGRGFRTEAFF
>TRBJ1-2|TRBV7-9
CASSPWATNYGYTF
>TRBJ2-1|TRBV19
CASSIIADSYNEQFF
>TRBJ2-1|TRBV28
CASSRAGTSYNEQFF
>TRBJ2-5|TRBV6-1
CASSEWGPGYGQETQYF
>TRBJ2-1|TRBV6-6
CASSAGSSYNEQFF
>TRBJ1-2|TRBV14
CASSRAKLSRTSNYGYTF
>TRBJ1-4|TRBV15
CATSKSRGGSEKLFF
>TRBJ2-1|TRBV19
CASSMLIQGSYNEQFF
>TRBJ2-7|TRBV5-6
CASSTGLYEQYF
>TRBJ2-1|TRBV12-5
CASGSAFEQFF
>TRBJ2-7|TRBV19
CASSIVGTNYEQYF
>TRBJ2-1|TRBV5-6
CASSPGYNEQFF
>TRBJ2-7|TRBV29-1
CSVVARTYEQYF
>TRBJ2-1|TRBV15
CATSLDRGDYNEQFF
>TRBJ2-5|TRBV7-9
CASSNRQSLQETQYF
>TRBJ2-6|TRBV7-2
CASSYGSSGANVLTF
>TRBJ1-5|TRBV7-9
CASSLATQPDQPQHF
>TRBJ2-1|TRBV7-9
CASSSRTGGNSTEQFF
>TRBJ2-1|TRBV6-4
CASSDRAEPQGDNEQFF
>TRBJ2-5|TRBV7-8
CASRPIQETQYF
>TRBJ2-7|TRBV9
CASSEGLAGYEQYF
>TRBJ1-3|TRBV4-1
CASSPVTDSGNTIYF
>TRBJ2-1|TRBV1
CTSSRPTSGGYNEQFF
>TRBJ2-3|TRBV6-4
CASSSGTSGSTDTQYF
>TRBJ2-5|TRBV7-3
CASSLGAGGEETQYF
>TRBJ2-7|TRBV7-9
CASSSRDRAYEQYF
>TRBJ2-5|TRBV7-9
CASSARDSDLETQYF